What follows are 22 T cell receptor beta chains derived from one specimen sequenced in a study of CD8+ T cells in alopecia areata. Described treatment: oral pan-JAK inhibitor, 5-10 mg twice daily. Extracted RNA was reverse transcribed, and the resulting cDNA served as sequencing template. The data were produced by immunoSEQ multiplex PCR, yet TCRdb's version contains in-frame clones alone and is incomplete. The sample lists about 90,000 clones; 44% were seen once. The sequencing here drew on CD8+ T cells sorted from blood, taken at week 24, from a patient treated with tofacitinib. These receptors were obtained from a human donor with alopecia areata.

At least ten counts were recorded for this clone. J is TRBJ2-1 and V is TRBV6-4; tentative D call: TRBD2 (6 bases). The germline V and J ends were trimmed by 4 bases and 2 bases, with 6 bases remaining between them. Germline CDR1 MRHNA, CDR2 SNTAGT. This CDR3 is built from 13 residues. DNA of the CDR3: TGTGCCAGCAGTGGGACTACCTACAATGAGCAGTTCTTC. Translated: CASSGTTYNEQFF.

The chain has TRBV5-4 and TRBJ1-1; the D is unclear. The V gene lost 3 bases and the J gene lost 3 bases, with 6 bases spanning the gap. The CDR3 runs to 12 residues. Germline V gene data show CDR1 as SGHNT and CDR2 as YYREEE (reference sequence). The DNA for the CDR3 is TGTGCCAGCAGCTCTGGGGACACTGAAGCTTTCTTT. Its translation is CASSSGDTEAFF.

V is TRBV15 and J is TRBJ1-5, with TRBD1 as a possible D gene (5 bases). Germline values: CDR1 LNHNV, CDR2 YYDKDF (reference sequence). The length of the CDR3 is 16 residues. Trimming cost V 4 bases and J 0 bases, with 13 bases left between them. The CDR3 sequence is CATSTPQGPSNQPQHF. The DNA for the CDR3 is TGTGCCACCAGCACCCCGCAGGGACCTAGCAATCAGCCCCAGCATTTT.

This clone was counted a few times. The chain carries TRBV7-9 and TRBJ1-4; D is ambiguous. V lost 4 bases and J lost 8, with 17 bases in between. Germline CDR1 SEHNR, CDR2 FQNEAQ (reference sequence). This CDR3 spans 15 amino acids. The CDR3 bases are TGTGCCAGCAGCTCCCAGGACTTCAAGAGGGAAAAACTGTTTTTT. This codes for CASSSQDFKREKLFF.

The CDR3 sequence is CASTRLRGPPYEQYF. CDR3 in DNA: TGTGCCAGCACGAGGTTGCGGGGGCCCCCCTACGAGCAGTACTTC. V gene TRBV25-1 combines with J gene TRBJ2-7; D might be TRBD2 (7 bases). This CDR3 contains 15 residues. The V and J ends lost 7 bases and 2 bases respectively, with 18 bases between them. CDR1 is MGHDK, CDR2 SYGVNS, per germline.

The chain is built from TRBV28 and TRBJ2-6; the D is unclear. Trimming pared 3 bases from V and 4 bases from J, leaving 13 bases between. Germline CDR1 MDHEN, CDR2 SYDVKM. The CDR3 is made up of 16 amino acids. CDR3 nucleotides: TGTGCCAGCAGTTTTTCCGGTCACCTCGGGGCCAACGTCCTGACTTTC. Protein: CASSFSGHLGANVLTF.

This clone was detected only a few times. J is TRBJ1-1 and V is TRBV7-3; TRBD1 is a possible D gene (5 bases). The CDR3 spans 16 residues. The ends were cut back, 5 bases at V and 0 bases at J, with 16 bases in the middle. The V gene's germline CDR1 is SGHTA and CDR2 FQGTGA. CDR3 in amino acids: CASSPSGRGMNTEAFF. CDR3 nucleotide sequence: TGTGCCAGCAGCCCTTCAGGGAGAGGGATGAACACTGAAGCTTTCTTT.

V is TRBV29-1 and J is TRBJ2-3; D may be TRBD2 (6 bases). This CDR3 spans 15 amino acids. Trimming left V 6 bases short and J 4 bases short, with 20 bases between. Germline CDR1 SQVTM, CDR2 ANQGSEA. The CDR3 region has the DNA TGCAGCGTCACCGGGGGTCAGACGTTTCCAGATACGCAGTATTTT. It is translated as CSVTGGQTFPDTQYF.

V usage is TRBV9 and J usage is TRBJ1-1; TRBD1 is a possible D gene (6 bases). Looked up from germline, CDR1 is SGDLS and CDR2 is YYNGEE. Trimming took 4 bases from V and 5 from J, leaving 15 bases between them. This CDR3 spans 14 amino acids. The CDR3 spells CASSLSGVSTEAFF. CDR3 nucleotide sequence: TGTGCCAGCAGCCTCTCAGGGGTATCTACTGAAGCTTTCTTT.

This chain uses TRBV4-2 with TRBJ1-5; D is unresolved. The CDR3 is 15 amino acids. Germline CDR1 and CDR2: LGHNA and YNFKEQ. Between the trimmed V and J ends, which lost 4 bases and 0 bases, there was a span of 10 bases. The chain's CDR3 is CASSPQRSSNQPQHF. The DNA of the CDR3 is TGTGCCAGCAGCCCTCAAAGGAGTAGCAATCAGCCCCAGCATTTT.

This clone was seen a few times. This chain uses TRBV19 with TRBJ2-7, with D maybe TRBD2 (6 bases). The CDR3 covers 13 residues. The germline gives CDR1 LNHDA, CDR2 SQIVND (reference sequence). The V end was cut by 5 bases, the J end by 6 bases, with 14 bases between. This CDR3 reads CASSWGERAEQYF. CDR3 DNA: TGTGCCAGTAGTTGGGGGGAGCGGGCCGAGCAGTACTTC.

This clone was seen a few times. The chain couples TRBV27 to TRBJ2-5; D may be TRBD2 (5 bases). Germline CDR1 reads MNHEY; CDR2 reads SMNVEV (reference sequence). Trimming pared 7 bases from V and 0 bases from J, leaving 12 bases between. The CDR3 is 14 amino acids. CDR3 in amino acids: CASTGSANQETQYF. The CDR3 DNA sequence: TGTGCCAGCACGGGGTCCGCAAACCAAGAGACCCAGTACTTC.

This chain uses TRBV6-5 with TRBJ2-7; D possibly corresponds to TRBD1 (5 bases). Germline V CDR1 and CDR2: MNHEY, SVGAGI. Between the trimmed V and J ends, which lost 2 bases and 3 bases, there was a span of 8 bases. There are 13 residues in the CDR3. The CDR3 here is CASSYGAVYEQYF. DNA of the CDR3: TGTGCCAGCAGTTACGGGGCGGTCTACGAGCAGTACTTC.

The chain has TRBV4-1 and TRBJ2-3, with 9 bases lining up with TRBD2. The V segment lost 1 base and the J segment 6 bases; nucleotides outside the gene matches: 2. CDR1 is MGHRA, CDR2 YSYEKL, per germline. This CDR3 spans 14 amino acids. The CDR3 protein is CASSQVAGVDTQYF. CDR3 coding DNA: TGCGCCAGCAGCCAAGTAGCGGGAGTGGATACGCAGTATTTT.

The J gene is TRBJ2-7, the V gene TRBV10-3; 7 nucleotides match TRBD1. The CDR3 consists of 15 residues. Per the germline V gene, CDR1 is ENHRY and CDR2 is SYGVKD. J was trimmed by 7 bases and V by 5 bases; bases with no gene match: 14. CDR3 residues: CAISLRTGTEGEQYF. In DNA form, the CDR3 reads TGTGCCATCAGTTTAAGGACAGGAACTGAAGGAGAGCAGTACTTC.

The chain combines TRBV29-1 with TRBJ2-7; TRBD2 agrees at 11 bases. Unmatched junction bases numbered 12, after V lost 5 bases and J lost 3 bases. In germline, CDR1 is SQVTM, CDR2 ANQGSEA. The CDR3 spans 16 residues. The CDR3 DNA sequence: TGCAGCGTTTACCACCCTACTAGCGGGAGTGACTACGAGCAGTACTTC. This gives the protein CSVYHPTSGSDYEQYF.

The chain couples TRBV5-5 to TRBJ2-5; D may be TRBD1 (6 bases). Germline CDR1 is SGHKS and CDR2 is YYEKEE (reference sequence). The CDR3 is 14 residues long. Trimming shortened V by 3 bases and J by 9 bases, and 18 bases separated the two germline ends. The CDR3 DNA reads as TGTGCCAGCAGCTCAACTGGGGGCAAGATGGCCCAGTACTTC. As protein: CASSSTGGKMAQYF.

This clone was observed at least ten times. The rearrangement links TRBV7-9 to TRBJ1-2; D is ambiguous. The CDR3 has 11 residues. The V gene's germline CDR1 is SEHNR and CDR2 FQNEAQ (reference sequence). V was pared by 1 base and J by 8 bases, with 5 bases between. CDR3 amino acids: CASSLGGGYTF. The CDR3 DNA is TGTGCCAGCAGCTTAGGAGGAGGCTACACCTTC.

This chain uses TRBV15 with TRBJ2-5; a possible D gene is TRBD2 (6 bases). The CDR3 covers 19 residues. The V and J ends lost 0 bases and 6 bases respectively, with 26 bases between them. Germline CDR1 and CDR2: LNHNV and YYDKDF (reference sequence). This CDR3 reads CATSREAIASAGPGKTQYF. DNA of the CDR3: TGTGCCACCAGCAGAGAGGCCATTGCTTCGGCGGGGCCGGGGAAGACCCAGTACTTC.

In this sample, this clone turned up once. The chain links TRBV27 to TRBJ2-7; D is perhaps TRBD1 (6 bases). Germline CDR1 reads MNHEY; CDR2 reads SMNVEV (reference sequence). CDR3 length equals 14 residues. V was cut by 3 bases and J by 6 bases, with 15 bases left in between. CDR3 in DNA: TGTGCCAGCAGTTTCAGGGGCCTTCGTTTCGAGCAGTACTTC. Translating it yields CASSFRGLRFEQYF.

The rearrangement links TRBV4-1 to TRBJ2-1; D gene uncertain. Trimming removed 1 base at V and 7 bases at J, with 8 bases between. In germline, CDR1 is MGHRA, CDR2 YSYEKL. This CDR3 is 13 amino acids long. This CDR3 is CASSQVISNEQFF. The CDR3, as DNA: TGCGCCAGCAGCCAAGTAATCTCAAATGAGCAGTTCTTC.

This clone appeared a few times. J is TRBJ2-2 and V is TRBV30; a weak D match, TRBD1 (6 bases). The CDR3 is made up of 15 amino acids. V lost 4 bases and J lost 1, with 13 bases in between. Germline-derived CDR1 and CDR2 are GTSNPN and SVGIG (reference sequence). The CDR3 region is CAWKPETGNTGELFF. CDR3 bases: TGTGCCTGGAAACCGGAGACAGGGAACACCGGGGAGCTGTTTTTT.